The 17 T cell receptor beta chains listed next were all sequenced from one sample in a study of beta chain features in type 1 diabetes. Antigens for these TCRs are unknown. General observations from the study: Moderate but significant shortening of TCRB CDR3s was recorded in all four CD4+ subsets from Type 1 diabetes patients.

Isolated RNA was reverse transcribed in full, so expressed TCRB transcripts were sequenced. Libraries were prepared by immunoSEQ multiplex PCR; TCRdb keeps only in-frame clonotypes and omits some of them. The sample lists a few hundred thousand clones, roughly 17% seen once, with about 0.08% in the top ten. Material: naive CD4+ T cells from blood. The origin of the receptors is a man in his thirties or forties with type 1 diabetes.

This chain connects TRBV29-1 to TRBJ1-1; D gene unclear. Germline CDR1 is SQVTM and CDR2 is ANQGSEA. The CDR3 sequence is 11 residues long. Trimming removed 5 bases from V and 4 bases from J, with 8 bases in between. CDR3 loop: CSVRFGTEAFF. CDR3 bases: TGCAGCGTTCGCTTCGGCACTGAAGCTTTCTTT. The whole variable domain, remainder taken from reference TRBV29-1 and TRBJ1-1, is SAVISQKPSRDICQRGTSLTIQCQVDSQVTMMFWYRQQPGQSLTLIATANQGSEATYESGFVIDKFPISRPNLTFSTLTVSNMSPEDSSIYLCSVRFGTEAFFGQGTRLTVV.

Note on this clone: At the DNA level, this CDR3 is encoded by other sequences in the same sample as well. The chain links TRBV11-1 to TRBJ2-7; 7 positions match TRBD1. The CDR3 is made up of 12 amino acids. Germline assignment: CDR1 SGHAT and CDR2 FQDESV (reference sequence). J was trimmed by 3 bases and V by 6 bases; bases with no gene match: 2. In DNA, the CDR3 is TGTGCCAGCAGTAGACAGGGCTACGAGCAGTACTTC. Protein: CASSRQGYEQYF.

V gene TRBV15 combines with J gene TRBJ2-1; 9 bases agree with TRBD2. This CDR3 contains 16 residues. Trimming removed 0 bases from V and 6 bases from J; junction bases left unmatched: 6. CDR1 is LNHNV, CDR2 YYDKDF, per germline (reference sequence). The CDR3 reads CATSRDAVAGVNEQFF. The CDR3, as DNA: TGTGCCACCAGCAGAGATGCGGTAGCGGGAGTCAATGAGCAGTTCTTC.

The sample holds a few counts of this clone. The rearrangement uses TRBV7-2 and TRBJ2-7; TRBD1 is a possible D gene (5 bases). CDR3 length: 16 residues. The V end was cut by 4 bases, the J end by 5 bases, with 21 bases between. Per the germline V gene, CDR1 is SGHTA and CDR2 is FQGNSA. DNA of the CDR3: TGTGCCAGCAGCTCTCTTAGGGGCTTCTTAGGCGACGAGCAGTACTTC. This sequence encodes CASSSLRGFLGDEQYF.

The chain has TRBV5-1 and TRBJ2-7; TRBD1 matches 9 bases. There are 15 residues in the CDR3. CDR1 is SGHRS and CDR2 is YFSETQ in the germline V gene. The junction had 7 bases not matched to a gene; V was cut back by 3 bases and J by 3 bases. This CDR3 is CASSSVRTGDYEQYF. CDR3 DNA: TGCGCCAGCAGCTCTGTGCGGACAGGGGACTACGAGCAGTACTTC. The full variable domain, rest sourced from reference TRBV5-1 and TRBJ2-7, is KAGVTQTPRYLIKTRGQQVTLSCSPISGHRSVSWYQQTPGQGLQFLFEYFSETQRNKGNFPGRFSGRQFSNSRSEMNVSTLELGDSALYLCASSSVRTGDYEQYFGPGTRLTVT.

This clone was seen a handful of times. The chain recombines TRBV10-3 with TRBJ2-3; D ambiguous. This CDR3 comprises 12 residues. V shed 0 bases and J shed 4 bases, with 2 bases lying between them. The germline gives CDR1 ENHRY, CDR2 SYGVKD. CDR3 in amino acids: CAISESSDTQYF. The CDR3, as DNA: TGTGCCATCAGTGAGTCATCAGATACGCAGTATTTT.

V usage is TRBV9 and J usage is TRBJ1-5; D not resolved. CDR1 and CDR2 (germline): SGDLS, YYNGEE. The length of the CDR3 is 14 residues. V was pared by 0 bases and J by 1 base, with 5 bases between. The DNA for the CDR3 is TGTGCCAGCAGCGTAGGACACAGCAATCAGCCCCAGCATTTT. Translation gives CASSVGHSNQPQHF.

A few counts support this clone. Other DNA sequences within the sample encode an identical CDR3. The chain joins TRBV7-2 to TRBJ2-3; D is perhaps TRBD1 (6 bases). The CDR3 consists of 14 residues. Trimming removed 1 base from V and 3 bases from J, with 8 bases in between. CDR1 SGHTA and CDR2 FQGNSA come from the germline V gene. The CDR3 loop reads CASSLGQGTDTQYF. The CDR3 coding sequence is TGTGCCAGCAGCTTAGGGCAGGGGACAGATACGCAGTATTTT. Full variable domain (rest looked up from reference TRBV7-2 and TRBJ2-3): GAGVSQSPSNKVTEKGKDVELRCDPISGHTALYWYRQSLGQGLEFLIYFQGNSAPDKSGLPSDRFSAERTGGSVSTLTIQRTQQEDSAVYLCASSLGQGTDTQYFGPGTRLTVL.

This chain connects TRBV7-3 to TRBJ2-5, with 10 bases identical to TRBD2. CDR1 is SGHTA and CDR2 is FQGTGA in the germline V gene. After removal of 2 bases from V and 4 bases from J, the junction contained 7 bases not matched to a gene. This CDR3 has 16 amino acids. As DNA, the CDR3 is TGTGCCAGCAGCTTATTAAGGACTAGCGGAGGAGAGACCCAGTACTTC. It yields the protein CASSLLRTSGGETQYF. The variable domain in full, completed from reference TRBV7-3 and TRBJ2-5, reads GAGVSQTPSNKVTEKGKYVELRCDPISGHTALYWYRQSLGQGPEFLIYFQGTGAADDSGLPNDRFFAVRPEGSVSTLKIQRTERGDSAVYLCASSLLRTSGGETQYFGPGTRLLVL.

To note about this clone: The germline gene is not matched at one end of the junction; a read error may be the cause. Other DNA sequences in this specimen translate into the identical CDR3. The chain joins TRBV29-1 to TRBJ2-5; 7 bases are shared with TRBD1. Germline V lookup: CDR1 SQVTM, CDR2 ANQGSEA. This CDR3 is built from 14 residues. CDR3 region: CSVDLQGITETQYF. The CDR3 nucleotides read TGCAGCGTTGACCTACAGGGGATTACGGAGACCCAATACTTC. The variable domain in full, completed from reference TRBV29-1 and TRBJ2-5, reads SAVISQKPSRDICQRGTSLTIQCQVDSQVTMMFWYRQQPGQSLTLIATANQGSEATYESGFVIDKFPISRPNLTFSTLTVSNMSPEDSSIYLCSVDLQGITETQYFGPGTRLLVL.

The sample holds a few counts of this clone. The rearrangement links TRBV7-9 to TRBJ1-2, with D possibly matching TRBD1 (5 bases). V was trimmed by 7 bases and J by 7 bases, leaving 13 bases between them. CDR1 and CDR2 (germline): SEHNR, FQNEAQ (reference sequence). CDR3 length equals 12 residues. This chain's CDR3 is CASTSGGGGYTF. The CDR3 DNA is TGTGCCAGCACCTCCGGGGGTGGTGGCTACACCTTC.

V usage is TRBV20-1 and J usage is TRBJ2-5; the D is unclear. In germline, CDR1 is DFQATT, CDR2 SNEGSKA (reference sequence). V lost 6 bases and J 4 bases, leaving 9 bases between the germline ends. CDR3 size: 11 residues. CDR3 protein: CSAATRETQYF. The CDR3 bases are TGCAGTGCCGCAACCCGAGAGACCCAGTACTTC.

In this sample, this clone turned up a few times. The gene calls are TRBV5-1 and TRBJ2-7, with 14 positions matching TRBD2. CDR3 size: 14 residues. In germline, CDR1 is SGHRS, CDR2 YFSETQ. V trimming: 4 bases; J trimming: 6 bases; junction bases outside the gene matches: 3. The CDR3 coding sequence is TGCGCCAGCAGCACGGGACTAGCGGGAGCCGAGCAGTACTTC. Translated: CASSTGLAGAEQYF.

This chain joins TRBV9 and TRBJ2-5; TRBD1 matches 9 bases. Per the germline V gene, CDR1 is SGDLS and CDR2 is YYNGEE. The CDR3 totals 14 residues. The V gene end was trimmed by 0 bases and the J gene end by 3 bases; junction bases not matched to a gene: 0. The CDR3 is CASSVGDREETQYF. The DNA for the CDR3 is TGTGCCAGCAGCGTAGGGGACAGGGAAGAGACCCAGTACTTC.

This clone was seen a few times. CDR3 coding DNA: TGTGCCACCAGCGTAGGACCTACCGGTTACAATGAGCAGTTCTTC. This gives the protein CATSVGPTGYNEQFF. This chain connects TRBV15 to TRBJ2-1; no clear D. The CDR3 sequence is 15 residues long. The germline gives CDR1 LNHNV, CDR2 YYDKDF (reference sequence). V gave up 5 bases and J gave up 4 bases, with 15 bases separating them. Full variable domain (outside the CDR3, taken from reference TRBV15 and TRBJ2-1): DAMVIQNPRYQVTQFGKPVTLSCSQTLNHNVMYWYQQKSSQAPKLLFHYYDKDFNNEADTPDNFQSRRPNTSFCFLDIRSPGLGDTAMYLCATSVGPTGYNEQFFGPGTRLTVL.

The V and J genes are TRBV14 and TRBJ2-2, with D hard to call. Trimming stripped 2 bases from V and 5 bases from J, with 18 bases between. Germline loops: CDR1 SGHDN, CDR2 FVKESK. CDR3 length: 17 amino acids. CDR3 sequence (DNA): TGTGCCAGCAGCCAACCCGGACCCCGTACGAGTACCGGGGAGCTGTTTTTT. It is translated as CASSQPGPRTSTGELFF.

The J gene is TRBJ1-5, the V gene TRBV7-9; D unresolved. The CDR3 consists of 13 residues. Trimming stripped 0 bases from V and 5 bases from J, with 5 bases between. From germline, CDR1 is SEHNR and CDR2 FQNEAQ (reference sequence). Written as DNA, the CDR3 is TGTGCCAGCAGCTTAGCGGCAGATCAGCCCCAGCATTTT. Translated, it gives CASSLAADQPQHF.